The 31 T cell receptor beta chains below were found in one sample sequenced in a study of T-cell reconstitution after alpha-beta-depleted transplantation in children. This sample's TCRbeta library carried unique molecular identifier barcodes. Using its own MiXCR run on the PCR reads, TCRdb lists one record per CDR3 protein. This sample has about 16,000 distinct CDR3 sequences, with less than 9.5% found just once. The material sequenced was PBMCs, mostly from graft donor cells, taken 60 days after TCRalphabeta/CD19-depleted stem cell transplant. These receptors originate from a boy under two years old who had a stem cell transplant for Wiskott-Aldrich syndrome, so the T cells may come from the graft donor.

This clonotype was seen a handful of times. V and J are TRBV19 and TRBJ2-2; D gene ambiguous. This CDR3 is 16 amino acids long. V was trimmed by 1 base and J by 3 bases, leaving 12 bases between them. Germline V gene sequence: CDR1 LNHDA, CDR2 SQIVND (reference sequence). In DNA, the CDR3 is TGTGCCAGTAGTATAGCCCGTGGCCTAGACACCGGGGAGCTGTTTTTT. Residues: CASSIARGLDTGELFF.

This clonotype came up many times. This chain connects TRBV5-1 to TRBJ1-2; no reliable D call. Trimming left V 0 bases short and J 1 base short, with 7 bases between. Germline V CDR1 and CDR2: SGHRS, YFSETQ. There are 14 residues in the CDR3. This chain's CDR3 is CASSLARSNYGYTF. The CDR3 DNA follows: TGCGCCAGCAGCTTGGCTCGCAGTAACTATGGCTACACCTTC.

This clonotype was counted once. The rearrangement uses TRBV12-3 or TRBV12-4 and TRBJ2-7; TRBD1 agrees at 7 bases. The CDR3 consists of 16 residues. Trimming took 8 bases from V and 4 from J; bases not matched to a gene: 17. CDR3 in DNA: TGTGCCAGCTCACATACGATCGGGACAGCCACTTACGAGCAGTACTTC. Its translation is CASSHTIGTATYEQYF.

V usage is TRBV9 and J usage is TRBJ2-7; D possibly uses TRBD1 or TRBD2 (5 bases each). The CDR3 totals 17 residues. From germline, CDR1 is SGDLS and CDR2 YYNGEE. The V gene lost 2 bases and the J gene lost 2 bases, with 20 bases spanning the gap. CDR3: CASSVSPSGTTPYEQYF. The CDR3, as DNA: TGTGCCAGCAGCGTCTCCCCCTCCGGGACGACCCCCTACGAGCAGTACTTC.

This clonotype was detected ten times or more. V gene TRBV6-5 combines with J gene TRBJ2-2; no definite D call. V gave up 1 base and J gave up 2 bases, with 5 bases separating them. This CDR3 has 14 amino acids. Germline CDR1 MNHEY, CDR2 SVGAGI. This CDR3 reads CASSYFPNTGELFF. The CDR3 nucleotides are TGTGCCAGCAGTTACTTTCCAAACACCGGGGAGCTGTTTTTT.

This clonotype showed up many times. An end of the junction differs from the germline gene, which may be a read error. The CDR3, as DNA: TGTGCCAGCAGCTTCGCACGGGACCAGGGGATGGACTTC. This codes for CASSFARDQGMDF. The chain recombines TRBV7-9 with TRBJ2-7, with a possible D match to TRBD1 (6 bases). CDR3 length: 13 residues. From germline, CDR1 is SEHNR and CDR2 FQNEAQ (reference sequence).

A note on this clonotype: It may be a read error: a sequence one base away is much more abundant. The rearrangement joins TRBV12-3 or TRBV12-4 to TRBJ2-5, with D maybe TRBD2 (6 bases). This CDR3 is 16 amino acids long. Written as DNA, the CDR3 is TGTACCAGCAGCTCTATACTGGTTAGCGGCCAAGAGACCCAGTACTTC. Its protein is CTSSSILVSGQETQYF.

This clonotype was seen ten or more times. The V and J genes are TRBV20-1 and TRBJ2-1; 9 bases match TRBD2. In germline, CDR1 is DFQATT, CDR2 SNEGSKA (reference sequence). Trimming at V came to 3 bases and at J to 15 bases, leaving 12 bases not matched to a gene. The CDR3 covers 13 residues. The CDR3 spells CSARIWAGGPRFF. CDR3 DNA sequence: TGCAGTGCTAGGATATGGGCGGGAGGGCCCCGGTTCTTC.

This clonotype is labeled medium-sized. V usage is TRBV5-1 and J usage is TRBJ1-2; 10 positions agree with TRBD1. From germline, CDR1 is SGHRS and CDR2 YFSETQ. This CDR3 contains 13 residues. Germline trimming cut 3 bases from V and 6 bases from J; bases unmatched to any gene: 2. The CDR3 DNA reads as TGCGCCAGCAGCTCCGGGACAGGGGATGGCTACACCTTC. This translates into CASSSGTGDGYTF.

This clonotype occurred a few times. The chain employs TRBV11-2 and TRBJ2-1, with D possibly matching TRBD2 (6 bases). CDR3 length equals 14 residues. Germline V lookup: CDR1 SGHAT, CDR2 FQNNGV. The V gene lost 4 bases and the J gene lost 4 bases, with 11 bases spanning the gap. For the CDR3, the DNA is TGTGCCAGCAGCTCCCGGGACTCATACAATGAGCAGTTCTTC. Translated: CASSSRDSYNEQFF.

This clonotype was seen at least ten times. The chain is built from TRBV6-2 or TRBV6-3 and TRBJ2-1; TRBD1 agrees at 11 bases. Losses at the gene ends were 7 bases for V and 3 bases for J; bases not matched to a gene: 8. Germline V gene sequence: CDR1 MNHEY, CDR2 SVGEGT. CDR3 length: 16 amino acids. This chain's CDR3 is CASNLGTGGFYNEQFF. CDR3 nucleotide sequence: TGTGCCAGCAATTTGGGGACAGGGGGTTTCTACAATGAGCAGTTCTTC.

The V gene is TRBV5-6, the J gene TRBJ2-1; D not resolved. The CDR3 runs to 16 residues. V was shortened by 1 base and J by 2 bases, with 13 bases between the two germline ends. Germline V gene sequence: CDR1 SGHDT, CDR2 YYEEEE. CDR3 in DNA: TGTGCCAGCAGCTTGCGTACATGGTACACCTACAATGAGCAGTTCTTC. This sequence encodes CASSLRTWYTYNEQFF.

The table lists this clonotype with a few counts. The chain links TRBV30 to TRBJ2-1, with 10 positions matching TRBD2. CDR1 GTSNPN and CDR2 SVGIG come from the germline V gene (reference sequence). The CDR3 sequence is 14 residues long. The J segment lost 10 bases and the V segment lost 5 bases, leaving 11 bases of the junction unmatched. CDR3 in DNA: TGTGCCTGGGGTCGAGCGGGAGGGCCCAAGGAGCAGTTCTTC. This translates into CAWGRAGGPKEQFF.

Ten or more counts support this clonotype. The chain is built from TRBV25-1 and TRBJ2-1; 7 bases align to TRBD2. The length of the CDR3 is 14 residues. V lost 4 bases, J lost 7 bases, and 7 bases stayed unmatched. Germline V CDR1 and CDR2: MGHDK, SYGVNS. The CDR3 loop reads CASSALAEENEQFF. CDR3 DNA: TGTGCCAGCAGTGCCCTAGCGGAAGAGAATGAGCAGTTCTTC.

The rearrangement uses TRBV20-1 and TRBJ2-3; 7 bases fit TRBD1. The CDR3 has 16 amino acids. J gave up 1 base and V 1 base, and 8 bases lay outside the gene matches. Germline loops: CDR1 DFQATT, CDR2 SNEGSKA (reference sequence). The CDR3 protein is CSARAGAGGGTDTQYF. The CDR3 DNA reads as TGCAGTGCTAGAGCCGGGGCAGGGGGAGGCACAGATACGCAGTATTTT.

The CDR3 nucleotides are TGTGCCAGCAGTTTGAGTAGGGTTGGTCAGCCCCAGCATTTT. This sequence encodes CASSLSRVGQPQHF. The chain couples TRBV28 to TRBJ1-5; D is unclear. The CDR3 has 14 residues. The ends were cut back, 3 bases at V and 6 bases at J, with 12 bases in the middle. Germline loops: CDR1 MDHEN, CDR2 SYDVKM.

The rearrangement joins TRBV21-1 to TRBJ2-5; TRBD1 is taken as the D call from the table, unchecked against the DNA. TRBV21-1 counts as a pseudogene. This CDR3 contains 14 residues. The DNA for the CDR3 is TGTGCCAGCAGCACCCGACAGGGACAAGAGACCCAGTACTTC. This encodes CASSTRQGQETQYF.

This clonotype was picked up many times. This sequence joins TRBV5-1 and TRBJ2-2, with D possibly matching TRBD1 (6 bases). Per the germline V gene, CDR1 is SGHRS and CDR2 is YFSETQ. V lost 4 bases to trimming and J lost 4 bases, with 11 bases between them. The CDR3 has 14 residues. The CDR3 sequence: CASSTGHPTGELFF. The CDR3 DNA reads TGCGCCAGCAGCACGGGACACCCCACCGGGGAGCTGTTTTTT.

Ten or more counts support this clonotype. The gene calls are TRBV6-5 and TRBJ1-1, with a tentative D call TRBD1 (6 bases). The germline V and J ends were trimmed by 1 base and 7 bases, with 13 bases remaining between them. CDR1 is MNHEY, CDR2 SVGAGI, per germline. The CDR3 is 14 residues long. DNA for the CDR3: TGTGCCAGCAGTTACTTAGGGGGGGCGGGTGAAGCTTTCTTT. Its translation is CASSYLGGAGEAFF.

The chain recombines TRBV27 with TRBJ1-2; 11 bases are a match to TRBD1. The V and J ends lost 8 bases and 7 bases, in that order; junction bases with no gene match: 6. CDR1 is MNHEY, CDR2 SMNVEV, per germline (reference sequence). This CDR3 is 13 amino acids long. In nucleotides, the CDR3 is TGTGCCAGCGGGGGACAGGGGGGCGGTGGCTACACCTTC. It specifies CASGGQGGGGYTF.

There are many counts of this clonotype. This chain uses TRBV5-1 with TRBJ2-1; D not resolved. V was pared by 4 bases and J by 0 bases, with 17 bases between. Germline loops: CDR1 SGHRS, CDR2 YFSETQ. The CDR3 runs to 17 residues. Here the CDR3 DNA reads TGCGCCAGCAGCCGCAGGTTAGACTTAAACTCCTACAATGAGCAGTTCTTC. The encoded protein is CASSRRLDLNSYNEQFF.

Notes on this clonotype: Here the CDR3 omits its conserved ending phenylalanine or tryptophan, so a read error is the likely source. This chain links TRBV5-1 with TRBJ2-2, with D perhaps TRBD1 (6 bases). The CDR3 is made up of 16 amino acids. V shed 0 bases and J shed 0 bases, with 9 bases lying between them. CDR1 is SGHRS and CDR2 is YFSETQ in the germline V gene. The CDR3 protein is CASSLDGGANTGELFI. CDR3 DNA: TGCGCCAGCAGCTTGGATGGGGGCGCGAACACCGGGGAGCTGTTTATT.

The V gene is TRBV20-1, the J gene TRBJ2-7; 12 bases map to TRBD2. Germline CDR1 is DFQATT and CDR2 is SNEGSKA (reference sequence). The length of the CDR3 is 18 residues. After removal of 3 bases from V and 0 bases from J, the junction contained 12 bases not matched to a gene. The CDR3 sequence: CSASDGLAGYPFSYEQYF. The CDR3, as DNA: TGCAGTGCTAGTGATGGACTAGCGGGATACCCTTTCTCCTACGAGCAGTACTTC.

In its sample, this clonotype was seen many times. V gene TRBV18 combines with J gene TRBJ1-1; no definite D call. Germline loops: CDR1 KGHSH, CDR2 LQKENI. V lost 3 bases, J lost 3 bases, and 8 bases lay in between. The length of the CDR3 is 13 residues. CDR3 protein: CASSPPIDTEAFF. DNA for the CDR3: TGTGCCAGCTCACCTCCCATCGACACTGAAGCTTTCTTT.

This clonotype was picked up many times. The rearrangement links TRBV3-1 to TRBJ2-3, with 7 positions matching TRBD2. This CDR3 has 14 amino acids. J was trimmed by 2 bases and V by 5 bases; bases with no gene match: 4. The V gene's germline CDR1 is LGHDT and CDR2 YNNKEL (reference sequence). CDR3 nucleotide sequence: TGTGCCAGCAGCTCCAGCGGGGTCACAGATACGCAGTATTTT. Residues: CASSSSGVTDTQYF.

The CDR3 nucleotides read TGCGCCAGCAGTGAGTTGGGTGGAACAATGCAGTACTTC. This encodes CASSELGGTMQYF. The chain combines TRBV10-2 with TRBJ2-7; no definite D call. The CDR3 loop spans 13 amino acids. V was clipped by 1 base and J by 9 bases, with 13 bases between them. Germline CDR1 reads WSHSY; CDR2 reads SAAADI.

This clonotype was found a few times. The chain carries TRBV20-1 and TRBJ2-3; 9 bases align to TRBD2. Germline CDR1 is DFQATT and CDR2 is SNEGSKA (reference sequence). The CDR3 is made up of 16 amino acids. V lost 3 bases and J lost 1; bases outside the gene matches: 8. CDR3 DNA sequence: TGCAGTGCTAGGGGCGGGAGGGCCCTCGGCACAGATACGCAGTATTTT. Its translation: CSARGGRALGTDTQYF.

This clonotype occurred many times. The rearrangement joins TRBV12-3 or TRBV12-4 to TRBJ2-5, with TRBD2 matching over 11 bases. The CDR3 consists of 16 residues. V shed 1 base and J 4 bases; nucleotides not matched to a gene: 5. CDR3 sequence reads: CASSLGLAGGSETQYF. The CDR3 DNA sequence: TGTGCCAGCAGTTTAGGGCTAGCGGGAGGATCAGAGACCCAGTACTTC.

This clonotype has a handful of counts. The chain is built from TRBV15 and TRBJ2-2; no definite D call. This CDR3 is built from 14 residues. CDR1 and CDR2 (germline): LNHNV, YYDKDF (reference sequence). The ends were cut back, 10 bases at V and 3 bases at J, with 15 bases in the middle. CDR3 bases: TGTGCCATCAGATTAGCTGGGGACACCGGGGAGCTGTTTTTT. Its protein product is CAIRLAGDTGELFF.

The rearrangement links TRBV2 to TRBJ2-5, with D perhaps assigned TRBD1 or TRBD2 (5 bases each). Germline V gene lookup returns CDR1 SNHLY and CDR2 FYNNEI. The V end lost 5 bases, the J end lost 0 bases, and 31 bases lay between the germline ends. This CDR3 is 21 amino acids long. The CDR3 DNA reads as TGTGCCAGCAGTTCAGGAACCGGGGCAGCAGTGAGAACAGGCCACCAAGAGACCCAGTACTTC. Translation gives CASSSGTGAAVRTGHQETQYF. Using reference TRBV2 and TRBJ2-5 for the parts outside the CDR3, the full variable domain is EPEVTQTPSHQVTQMGQEVILRCVPISNHLYFYWYRQILGQKVEFLVSFYNNEISEKSEIFDDQFSVERPDGSNFTLKIRSTKLEDSAMYFCASSSGTGAAVRTGHQETQYFGPGTRLLVL.

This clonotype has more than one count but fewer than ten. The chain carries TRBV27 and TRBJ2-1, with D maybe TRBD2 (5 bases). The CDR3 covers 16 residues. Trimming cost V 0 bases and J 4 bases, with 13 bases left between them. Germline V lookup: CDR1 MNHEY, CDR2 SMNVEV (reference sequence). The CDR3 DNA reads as TGTGCCAGCAGTTTATCGATATCCGGACTGTACAATGAGCAGTTCTTC. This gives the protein CASSLSISGLYNEQFF.